These 8 T cell receptor beta chains were all obtained from the same sample, sequenced in a study of blood T cells in healthy people across ages. Primers used in a second PCR of roughly 7 to 12 cycles were a sample-barcoded 5' primer and a J-beta primer mix. TCRdb recomputed calls from the 5' RACE reads with MiXCR, one row per CDR3 protein. The sample lists 890,000 or so distinct CDR3 sequences; about 62% were seen once. Material for sequencing was blood. The source is a young man in good health.

The chain links TRBV20-1 to TRBJ1-5; weak D call: TRBD1 (6 bases). Between the trimmed V and J ends, which lost 4 bases and 6 bases, there was a span of 13 bases. CDR1 and CDR2 (germline): DFQATT, SNEGSKA (reference sequence). There are 13 residues in the CDR3. CDR3 residues: CSATQGMSQPQHF. The CDR3 bases are TGCAGTGCTACTCAGGGGATGAGTCAGCCCCAGCATTTT.

The genes are TRBV7-9 and TRBJ1-2; D possibly corresponds to TRBD1 (5 bases). CDR1 SEHNR and CDR2 FQNEAQ come from the germline V gene (reference sequence). The CDR3 covers 15 residues. V was clipped by 5 bases and J by 0 bases, with 13 bases between them. The CDR3 nucleotides read TGTGCCAGCAGCCATCGGGACGCCTCTAACTATGGCTACACCTTC. As protein: CASSHRDASNYGYTF. The variable domain in full, completed from reference TRBV7-9 and TRBJ1-2, reads DTGVSQNPRHKITKRGQNVTFRCDPISEHNRLYWYRQTLGQGPEFLTYFQNEAQLEKSRLLSDRFSAERPKGSFSTLEIQRTEQGDSAMYLCASSHRDASNYGYTFGSGTRLTVV.

The chain carries TRBV24-1 and TRBJ1-2; possibly TRBD1 for D (5 bases). Germline values: CDR1 KGHDR, CDR2 SFDVKD. The CDR3 is 15 residues long. Trimming removed 6 bases at V and 4 bases at J, with 17 bases between. The CDR3 loop is CATSPRGGPSYGYTF. As DNA, the CDR3 is TGTGCCACCAGTCCACGGGGCGGTCCTTCCTATGGCTACACCTTC.

The rearrangement links TRBV2 to TRBJ2-7, with 11 bases identical to TRBD2. The junction had 7 bases not matched to a gene; V was cut back by 6 bases and J by 3 bases. The length of the CDR3 is 15 residues. Per the germline V gene, CDR1 is SNHLY and CDR2 is FYNNEI. CDR3 protein: CASRKGTSGNYEQYF. The CDR3 DNA reads TGTGCCAGCAGGAAGGGGACTAGCGGAAACTACGAGCAGTACTTC.

The chain carries TRBV20-1 and TRBJ2-3, with 9 positions matching TRBD2. The CDR3 runs 13 residues. V lost 6 bases to trimming and J lost 3 bases; unmatched junction nucleotides: 4. From germline, CDR1 is DFQATT and CDR2 SNEGSKA (reference sequence). The CDR3 here is CSAVAGVTDTQYF. CDR3 bases: TGCAGTGCGGTAGCGGGGGTGACAGATACGCAGTATTTT.

This chain connects TRBV27 to TRBJ2-1; D remains ambiguous. Germline V lookup: CDR1 MNHEY, CDR2 SMNVEV (reference sequence). V was trimmed by 10 bases and J by 6 bases, leaving 16 bases between them. CDR3 length: 13 residues. CDR3 protein: CATSYAGGNEQFF. Here the CDR3 DNA reads TGTGCCACTTCATATGCAGGTGGCAATGAGCAGTTCTTC.

This clonotype has only a few counts. The V gene is TRBV27, the J gene TRBJ1-2; D remains ambiguous. Germline values: CDR1 MNHEY, CDR2 SMNVEV (reference sequence). The V end lost 3 bases, the J end lost 8 bases, and 16 bases lay between the germline ends. The CDR3 is 14 residues long. CDR3 amino acids: CASSFAGSEGGYTF. The CDR3, as DNA: TGTGCCAGCAGTTTCGCGGGCTCCGAGGGCGGCTACACCTTC.

This chain connects TRBV4-2 to TRBJ2-5, with D tentatively TRBD1 (6 bases). The germline V and J ends were trimmed by 3 bases and 11 bases, with 25 bases remaining between them. Germline CDR1 reads LGHNA; CDR2 reads YNFKEQ. The CDR3 covers 16 residues. The CDR3 here is CASSQRPRGIFAKQYF. In DNA form, the CDR3 reads TGTGCCAGCAGCCAGCGCCCGAGGGGGATTTTCGCCAAGCAGTACTTC.